This TCR beta chain was retrieved from a study of vaccination effects on CD4 cells after COVID-19. Details on this clone: Its antigen remains unidentified.

Profiled with immunoSEQ multiplex PCR; TCRdb holds only in-frame clones, not every one. Here the sample spans 68,000 or so clones, approximately 80% being singletons. Regarding the study as a whole: Early post-infection timepoints were absent, and convalescent patients were few.

J lost 1 base, V lost 5 bases, and 5 bases had no gene match. The CDR3 is 15 amino acids. Germline values: CDR1 SGHTA, CDR2 FQGNSA. Under the ViraFEST assay, PBMC were stimulated with viral peptide pools so that antigen-specific CD4+ T cells expanded. Sequencing was performed afterwards. When around ten days of culture had elapsed, CD4+ T cells were isolated. Each vaccine recipient was nucleocapsid antibody negative and had no prior SARS-CoV-2 infection. The V and J genes are TRBV7-2 and TRBJ2-3; 8 bases fit TRBD2. This sequence was found in a human donor who received a COVID-19 vaccine. The sample was CD4+ T cells from PBMCs cultured with SARS-CoV-2 spike peptides, taken before COVID-19 vaccination. CDR3 sequence reads: CASSVMTSGTDTQYF. CDR3 in DNA: TGTGCCAGCAGCGTAATGACTAGCGGCACAGATACGCAGTATTTT. Variable domain in full (rest from reference TRBV7-2 and TRBJ2-3): GAGVSQSPSNKVTEKGKDVELRCDPISGHTALYWYRQSLGQGLEFLIYFQGNSAPDKSGLPSDRFSAERTGGSVSTLTIQRTQQEDSAVYLCASSVMTSGTDTQYFGPGTRLTVL.